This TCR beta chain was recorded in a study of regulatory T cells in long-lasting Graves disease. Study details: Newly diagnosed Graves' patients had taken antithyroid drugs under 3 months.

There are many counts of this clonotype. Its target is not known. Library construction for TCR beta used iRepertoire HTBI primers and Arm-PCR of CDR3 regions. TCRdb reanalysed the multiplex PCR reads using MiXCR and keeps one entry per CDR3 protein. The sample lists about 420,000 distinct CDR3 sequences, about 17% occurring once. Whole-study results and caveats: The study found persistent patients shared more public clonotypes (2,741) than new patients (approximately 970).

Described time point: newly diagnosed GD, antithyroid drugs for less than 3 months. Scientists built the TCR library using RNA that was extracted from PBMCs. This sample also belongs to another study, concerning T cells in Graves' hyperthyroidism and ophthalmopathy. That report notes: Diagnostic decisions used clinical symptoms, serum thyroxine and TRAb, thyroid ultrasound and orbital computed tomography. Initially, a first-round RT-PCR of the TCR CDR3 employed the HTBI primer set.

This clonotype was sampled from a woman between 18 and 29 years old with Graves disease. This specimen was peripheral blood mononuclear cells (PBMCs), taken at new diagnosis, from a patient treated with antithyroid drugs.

CDR3 amino acids: CASSYSLQAKNTEAFF. For the CDR3, the DNA is TGTGCCAGCAGTTACTCTCTCCAGGCTAAGAACACTGAAGCTTTCTTT. This chain joins TRBV6-2 or TRBV6-3 and TRBJ1-1; D is ambiguous. Germline CDR1 is MNHEY and CDR2 is SVGEGT. The CDR3 contains 16 residues. Trimming took off 0 bases at V and 1 base at J, with 12 bases between the two ends.